This note documents a single T cell receptor (beta chain) sequence. Clones were sequenced by immunoSEQ multiplex PCR, and TCRdb holds only the in-frame ones, with some missing. Altogether 120,000 or so clones are present, roughly nine tenths being singletons, with the ten largest covering around 0.6%. The CDR3 covers 16 residues. Trimming removed 1 base from V and 4 bases from J; junction bases left unmatched: 3. Germline loops: CDR1 SGHTA, CDR2 FQGTGA. These data are taken from a study of Tregs in tolerant kidney transplant recipients. The rearrangement links TRBV7-3 to TRBJ2-1; 11 nucleotides match TRBD2. Sequencing was carried out using CD4+ T cells from blood. The receptor was isolated from a human donor in good health. CDR3 DNA: TGTGCCAGCAGCTTAAGGGCTAGCGGGGGGTACAATGAGCAGTTCTTC. It translates to CASSLRASGGYNEQFF.